The 26 T cell receptor beta chains below were found in one sample sequenced in a study of blood T cell repertoires in COVID-19. The repertoire was sequenced with immunoSEQ multiplex PCR; TCRdb's copy has only in-frame clones and lacks some. This table has 380,000 or so clones, about four fifths appearing once. The sequencing input was peripheral blood. The receptors here all came from a human donor with acute or convalescent COVID-19. The donor label of this sample is uncertain.

The V and J genes are TRBV18 and TRBJ2-7; 9 bases match TRBD1. Germline assignment: CDR1 KGHSH and CDR2 LQKENI. The trim removed 4 bases at V and 7 bases at J, leaving 8 bases unmatched. CDR3 length: 14 residues. CDR3 residues: CASSRDRAGSEQYF. CDR3 in DNA: TGTGCCAGCTCACGGGACAGGGCGGGCTCGGAGCAGTACTTC.

This rearrangement joins TRBV27 to TRBJ2-7; 10 positions agree with TRBD1. V was pared by 6 bases and J by 4 bases, with 3 bases of the junction left unmatched. CDR3 length: 13 residues. Germline CDR1 reads MNHEY; CDR2 reads SMNVEV (reference sequence). The CDR3, as DNA: TGTGCCAGCAGCCGACAGGGGGCGTACGAGCAGTACTTC. Translation gives CASSRQGAYEQYF.

J is TRBJ2-3 and V is TRBV10-1; D unresolved. V lost 0 bases to trimming and J lost 2 bases, with 9 bases between them. This CDR3 is 15 amino acids long. The V gene's germline CDR1 is WNHNN and CDR2 SYGVQD (reference sequence). DNA for the CDR3: TGCGCCAGCAGTGAGTCGGGCAGATACACAGATACGCAGTATTTT. As protein: CASSESGRYTDTQYF.

The table lists this clone with a count of one. The J gene is TRBJ2-3, the V gene TRBV3-1 (or the pseudogene TRBV3-2), with D perhaps matching TRBD1 (6 bases). Trimming took 3 bases from V and 5 from J, leaving 12 bases between them. CDR1 is LGHDT, CDR2 YNNKEL, per germline (reference sequence). The CDR3 is 14 residues long. CDR3 nucleotides: TGTGCCAGCAGCCATTGGGGGCCTGGAGATACGCAGTATTTT. Encoded protein: CASSHWGPGDTQYF.

The CDR3 DNA sequence: TGCAGTGCTAGTGATATGGAGACCGGTTTCGAAAAACTGTTTTTT. The encoded protein is CSASDMETGFEKLFF. This chain connects TRBV20-1 to TRBJ1-4; D uncertain. Trimming shortened V by 3 bases and J by 8 bases, and 19 bases separated the two germline ends. Per the germline V gene, CDR1 is DFQATT and CDR2 is SNEGSKA (reference sequence). This CDR3 region has 15 residues.

This clone was counted once. This chain links TRBV5-5 with TRBJ1-5; D might be TRBD1 (5 bases). In germline, CDR1 is SGHKS, CDR2 YYEKEE (reference sequence). CDR3 size: 15 residues. Trimming shortened V by 3 bases and J by 4 bases, and 14 bases separated the two germline ends. This CDR3 reads CASSSVAGANQPQHF. The CDR3 DNA is TGTGCCAGCAGCTCCGTTGCTGGGGCAAATCAGCCCCAGCATTTT. The full variable domain, completed using reference TRBV5-5 and TRBJ1-5, is DAGVTQSPTHLIKTRGQQVTLRCSPISGHKSVSWYQQVLGQGPQFIFQYYEKEERGRGNFPDRFSARQFPNYSSELNVNALLLGDSALYLCASSSVAGANQPQHFGDGTRLSIL.

In the case of this clone: The same CDR3 can be traced to other DNA sequences in this sample. This chain joins TRBV19 and TRBJ2-7; 9 positions agree with TRBD1. CDR3 length equals 14 residues. With V trimmed by 5 bases and J by 4 bases, 6 bases remained unmatched. Germline loops: CDR1 LNHDA, CDR2 SQIVND (reference sequence). The CDR3, as DNA: TGTGCCAGTAGTCCCGGGACAGGGCCTTACGAGCAGTACTTC. This codes for CASSPGTGPYEQYF.

This clone was seen just once. J is TRBJ2-1 and V is TRBV4-1, with TRBD2 matching 7 bases. J gave up 6 bases and V 3 bases, and 5 bases lay outside the gene matches. The CDR3 loop spans 14 amino acids. Germline CDR1 reads MGHRA; CDR2 reads YSYEKL. As DNA, the CDR3 is TGCGCCAGCAGCCAGGGAGGGACTCCCAATGAGCAGTTCTTC. Encoded protein: CASSQGGTPNEQFF.

This chain links TRBV28 with TRBJ1-2, with a possible D match to TRBD1 (5 bases). Trimming cost V 6 bases and J 0 bases, with 14 bases left between them. This CDR3 comprises 15 residues. Per germline, CDR1 MDHEN and CDR2 SYDVKM. The CDR3 spells CASRSTTTANYGYTF. CDR3 nucleotide sequence: TGTGCCAGCAGGAGTACCACGACAGCTAACTATGGCTACACCTTC.

J is TRBJ1-6 and V is TRBV2; D not certain. CDR1 is SNHLY, CDR2 FYNNEI, per germline. The CDR3 totals 13 residues. With 3 bases removed from V and 8 bases from J, the gap between germline ends came to 8 bases. CDR3 sequence (DNA): TGTGCCAGCAGTGACAGCGAGTATTCACCCCTCCACTTT. It codes for CASSDSEYSPLHF.

This clone has a single count. The V call is TRBV5-1, the J call TRBJ2-5; 8 positions agree with TRBD2. Germline V gene data show CDR1 as SGHRS and CDR2 as YFSETQ. The CDR3 runs to 16 residues. Trimming took 0 bases from V and 5 from J; bases not matched to a gene: 9. The DNA of the CDR3 is TGCGCCAGCAGCTTGGGGTCCAGCGGGAGAACGGAGACCCAGTACTTC. It translates to CASSLGSSGRTETQYF.

In its sample, this clone was seen once. The chain combines TRBV3-1 (or the pseudogene TRBV3-2) with TRBJ2-5, with TRBD2 identical over 9 bases. The trim removed 0 bases at V and 7 bases at J, leaving 6 bases unmatched. This CDR3 has 15 residues. Germline V lookup: CDR1 LGHDT, CDR2 YNNKEL (reference sequence). The CDR3 DNA reads as TGTGCCAGCAGCCAAGAAGGACTAGCGTCCGGGACCCAGTACTTC. It translates to CASSQEGLASGTQYF.

This clone was detected once. Other DNA sequences from this sample encode an identical CDR3 as well. This rearrangement joins TRBV19 to TRBJ2-3; D unclear. V was cut by 3 bases and J by 6 bases, with 4 bases left in between. The CDR3 consists of 11 residues. Per the germline V gene, CDR1 is LNHDA and CDR2 is SQIVND (reference sequence). This chain's CDR3 is CASSIADTQYF. As DNA, the CDR3 is TGTGCCAGTAGTATTGCGGATACGCAGTATTTT.

The rearrangement uses TRBV4-2 and TRBJ1-4; D uncertain. With 0 bases removed from V and 4 bases from J, the gap between germline ends came to 18 bases. The CDR3 runs 18 residues. The germline V gene has CDR1 LGHNA and CDR2 YNFKEQ. This CDR3 is CASSQDWPLYPFNEKLFF. The CDR3 region has the DNA TGTGCCAGCAGCCAAGATTGGCCCTTATACCCCTTTAATGAAAAACTGTTTTTT.

V is TRBV7-2 and J is TRBJ2-1; no clear D. The CDR3 sequence is 14 residues long. V lost 3 bases, J lost 1 base, and 7 bases lay in between. Germline-derived CDR1 and CDR2 are SGHTA and FQGNSA. The chain's CDR3 is CASSLQYSYNEQFF. The CDR3 nucleotides read TGTGCCAGCAGCTTGCAGTATTCCTACAATGAGCAGTTCTTC. Full variable domain (remainder filled in from reference TRBV7-2 and TRBJ2-1): GAGVSQSPSNKVTEKGKDVELRCDPISGHTALYWYRQSLGQGLEFLIYFQGNSAPDKSGLPSDRFSAERTGGSVSTLTIQRTQQEDSAVYLCASSLQYSYNEQFFGPGTRLTVL.

The chain is built from TRBV18 and TRBJ2-2; D is possibly TRBD1 (6 bases). Germline CDR1 KGHSH, CDR2 LQKENI. The length of the CDR3 is 16 residues. The V and J ends lost 3 bases and 4 bases respectively, with 15 bases between them. CDR3 DNA sequence: TGTGCCAGCTCACCGGAACAGGGCCTAAGCACCGGGGAGCTGTTTTTT. Protein sequence: CASSPEQGLSTGELFF. Full variable domain (missing parts from reference TRBV18 and TRBJ2-2): NAGVMQNPRHLVRRRGQEARLRCSPMKGHSHVYWYRQLPEEGLKFMVYLQKENIIDESGMPKERFSAEFPKEGPSILRIQQVVRGDSAAYFCASSPEQGLSTGELFFGEGSRLTVL.

The V call is TRBV12-3 or TRBV12-4, the J call TRBJ1-1; no clear D gene. CDR3 length equals 13 residues. V was trimmed by 3 bases and J by 1 base, leaving 6 bases between them. CDR3 loop: CASSFSGNTEAFF. DNA of the CDR3: TGTGCCAGCAGTTTTAGCGGGAACACTGAAGCTTTCTTT.

CDR3 sequence: CAWSVRASGYTF. The DNA for the CDR3 is TGTGCCTGGAGTGTACGCGCCTCCGGCTACACCTTC. This chain connects TRBV30 to TRBJ1-2; D is unresolved. The CDR3 runs 12 residues. CDR1 and CDR2 from the germline V gene are GTSNPN and SVGIG (reference sequence). Trimming removed 0 bases at V and 8 bases at J, with 10 bases between.

The V and J genes are TRBV28 and TRBJ1-6; D perhaps matches TRBD1 (5 bases). The CDR3 contains 14 residues. Trimming stripped 5 bases from V and 7 bases from J, with 12 bases between. CDR1 and CDR2 from the germline V gene are MDHEN and SYDVKM. CDR3 loop: CASSPGFLNSPLHF. CDR3 coding DNA: TGTGCCAGCAGTCCAGGGTTCTTAAATTCACCCCTCCACTTT.

This clone was seen more than once but under ten times. CDR3 amino acids: CATANPGGGQPQHF. The CDR3 DNA is TGTGCCACCGCAAACCCGGGGGGCGGTCAGCCCCAGCATTTT. This chain uses TRBV28 with TRBJ1-5; D is perhaps TRBD1 (6 bases). CDR3 length: 14 amino acids. Trimming shortened V by 10 bases and J by 6 bases, and 19 bases separated the two germline ends. CDR1 is MDHEN, CDR2 SYDVKM, per germline.

The chain employs TRBV6-6 and TRBJ2-7; 8 positions agree with TRBD2. With 5 bases clipped from V and 6 bases from J, the junction kept 9 bases outside the gene matches. Germline loops: CDR1 MNHNY, CDR2 SVGAGI (reference sequence). The CDR3 contains 14 residues. The CDR3 protein is CASSNLREGGEQYF. CDR3 bases: TGTGCCAGCAGTAACCTCCGGGAGGGGGGCGAGCAGTACTTC.

CDR3 protein: CASSHEQGGAFF. DNA of the CDR3: TGTGCCAGCAGCCATGAACAGGGCGGTGCTTTCTTT. J is TRBJ1-1 and V is TRBV7-9; maybe TRBD1 (6 bases). The V gene's germline CDR1 is SEHNR and CDR2 FQNEAQ (reference sequence). Trimming shortened V by 5 bases and J by 11 bases, and 15 bases separated the two germline ends. This CDR3 region has 12 residues.

The chain combines TRBV5-4 with TRBJ2-1, with 10 bases identical to TRBD2. Germline trimming cut 1 base from V and 3 bases from J; bases unmatched to any gene: 4. The CDR3 sequence is 16 residues long. Germline CDR1 reads SGHNT; CDR2 reads YYREEE (reference sequence). Here the CDR3 DNA reads TGTGCCAGCAGCTTGAGCGGGAGGGCCGGCTACAATGAGCAGTTCTTC. Translation gives CASSLSGRAGYNEQFF.

The rearrangement uses TRBV5-4 and TRBJ2-3; 9 bases are a match to TRBD2. The CDR3 totals 16 residues. V was clipped by 2 bases and J by 1 base; unmatched bases: 5. CDR1 and CDR2 (germline): SGHNT, YYREEE (reference sequence). The DNA for the CDR3 is TGTGCCAGCAGCTTAGCGGGGGGCCACCGCACAGATACGCAGTATTTT. Amino acid sequence: CASSLAGGHRTDTQYF.

This sequence joins TRBV19 and TRBJ2-3, with a weak D call TRBD2 (6 bases). CDR3 length equals 15 residues. The V end lost 2 bases, the J end lost 2 bases, and 11 bases lay between the germline ends. Germline values: CDR1 LNHDA, CDR2 SQIVND (reference sequence). The CDR3 DNA reads TGTGCCAGTAGTATACGCGGGACCTCCACAGATACGCAGTATTTT. Translated, it gives CASSIRGTSTDTQYF. Full variable domain (rest looked up from reference TRBV19 and TRBJ2-3): DGGITQSPKYLFRKEGQNVTLSCEQNLNHDAMYWYRQDPGQGLRLIYYSQIVNDFQKGDIAEGYSVSREKKESFPLTVTSAQKNPTAFYLCASSIRGTSTDTQYFGPGTRLTVL.

V and J are TRBV6-5 and TRBJ1-2, with D perhaps TRBD1 (6 bases). The CDR3 length is 13 residues. V lost 6 bases and J 4 bases, leaving 12 bases between the germline ends. Per the germline V gene, CDR1 is MNHEY and CDR2 is SVGAGI. CDR3 DNA sequence: TGTGCCAGCAGCAATTACAGGGCCTATGGCTACACCTTC. This translates into CASSNYRAYGYTF.